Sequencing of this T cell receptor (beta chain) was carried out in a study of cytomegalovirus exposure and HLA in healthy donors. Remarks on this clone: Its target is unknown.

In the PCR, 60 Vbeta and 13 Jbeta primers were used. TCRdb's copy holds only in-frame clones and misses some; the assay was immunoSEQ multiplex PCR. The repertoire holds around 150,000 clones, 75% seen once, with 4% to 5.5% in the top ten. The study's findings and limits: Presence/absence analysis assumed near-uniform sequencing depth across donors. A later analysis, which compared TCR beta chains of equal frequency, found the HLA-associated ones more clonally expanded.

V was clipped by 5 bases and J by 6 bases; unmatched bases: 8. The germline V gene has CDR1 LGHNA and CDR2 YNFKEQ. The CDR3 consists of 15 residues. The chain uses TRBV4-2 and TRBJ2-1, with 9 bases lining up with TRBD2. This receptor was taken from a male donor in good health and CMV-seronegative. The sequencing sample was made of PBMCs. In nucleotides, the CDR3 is TGTGCCAGCAGCACCCAGCGGGAGGCCACCAATGAGCAGTTCTTC. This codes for CASSTQREATNEQFF.